This T cell receptor (beta chain) was sequenced for a study of blood T cell repertoires in COVID-19. Recruits, aged about 18 to 89 years, lived in 24 US areas. Participants reported their clinical history, and cohort assignment relied on those reports. Trimming removed 4 bases from V and 2 bases from J; junction bases left unmatched: 7. Germline V gene data show CDR1 as LGHDT and CDR2 as YNNKEL (reference sequence). This CDR3 spans 15 amino acids. In the original analysis: Reference gene primer amplification in the assay estimated nucleated cell counts. Here immunoSEQ multiplex PCR was the method, and the copy in TCRdb shows in-frame clones only, minus some. The V and J calls and clone size come from that table; D and trimming were worked out from the DNA. The sample records about 320,000 clones, 89% being singletons. This clone occurred a few times.

This rearrangement joins TRBV3-1 (or the pseudogene TRBV3-2) to TRBJ1-2; 7 bases align to TRBD1. Sequencing used PBMCs or T cells enriched from blood (not recorded which). The sequence was obtained from a man aged 60-69 years who had recovered from COVID-19. CDR3 in amino acids: CASSPQGQHNYGYTF. The DNA for the CDR3 is TGTGCCAGCAGCCCACAGGGACAGCACAACTATGGCTACACCTTC.